Listed here are 5 T cell receptor beta chains from one sample, sequenced in a study of neurological immune-mediated disorders (dated by TCRdb to between 2018 and 2020). Libraries were prepared through 5' RACE. The instrument was an Illumina HiSeq 2500. TCRdb reprocessed the public reads (quality trimming at Q25 with fastp, clone calling with MiXCR) and kept in-frame beta chains. A single entry per CDR3 protein holds the most common genes and DNA from its merged rows. The sample includes over 70,000 distinct CDR3 sequences, with approximately 10% observed a single time. Jointly, the top ten make up 9.6% of the sample. What this sample's time point label stands for: longitudinal time-point 1 (baseline). The sample was PBMCs. The receptors here all came from a young man in good health.

This clonotype was detected ten times or more. This chain connects TRBV5-4 to TRBJ1-6, with 7 bases aligning to TRBD1. This CDR3 comprises 13 residues. The germline V gene encodes CDR1 SGHNT and CDR2 YYREEE (reference sequence). V lost 4 bases, J lost 8 bases, and 3 bases stayed unmatched. CDR3 region: CASSPGQDSPLHF. CDR3 in DNA: TGTGCCAGCAGCCCCGGACAGGATTCACCCCTCCACTTT.

There are many counts of this clonotype. This rearrangement joins TRBV12-3 or TRBV12-4 to TRBJ2-1, with TRBD2 matching over 9 bases. The CDR3 runs to 14 residues. V lost 5 bases to trimming and J lost 4 bases; unmatched junction nucleotides: 3. The CDR3 loop reads CASSDSGSYNEQFF. In DNA form, the CDR3 reads TGTGCCAGCAGTGATAGCGGGAGTTACAATGAGCAGTTCTTC.

This clonotype was counted many times. This chain links TRBV20-1 with TRBJ2-1; maybe TRBD2 (6 bases). This CDR3 spans 13 amino acids. The V end lost 6 bases, the J end lost 8 bases, and 17 bases lay between the germline ends. CDR1 DFQATT and CDR2 SNEGSKA come from the germline V gene (reference sequence). The CDR3 DNA reads TGCAGTGCGATCCGGGACTCCCACCATGAGCAGTTCTTC. Its translation: CSAIRDSHHEQFF.

At least ten counts were recorded for this clonotype. The chain uses TRBV19 and TRBJ2-3; 10 nucleotides agree with TRBD2. CDR1 is LNHDA and CDR2 is SQIVND in the germline V gene (reference sequence). The CDR3 spans 13 residues. The V gene end was trimmed by 10 bases and the J gene end by 2 bases; junction bases not matched to a gene: 3. The CDR3 is CATGLANTDTQYF. The CDR3, as DNA: TGTGCCACGGGACTAGCGAACACAGATACGCAGTATTTT.

This clonotype was recorded many times. The J gene is TRBJ1-2, the V gene TRBV20-1; the D gene is possibly TRBD1 (6 bases). There are 12 residues in the CDR3. Germline-derived CDR1 and CDR2 are DFQATT and SNEGSKA (reference sequence). The V gene lost 3 bases and the J gene lost 7 bases, with 12 bases spanning the gap. The CDR3 nucleotides are TGCAGTGCTAGCAGGGGCGGAGGTGGCTACACCTTC. This encodes CSASRGGGGYTF.